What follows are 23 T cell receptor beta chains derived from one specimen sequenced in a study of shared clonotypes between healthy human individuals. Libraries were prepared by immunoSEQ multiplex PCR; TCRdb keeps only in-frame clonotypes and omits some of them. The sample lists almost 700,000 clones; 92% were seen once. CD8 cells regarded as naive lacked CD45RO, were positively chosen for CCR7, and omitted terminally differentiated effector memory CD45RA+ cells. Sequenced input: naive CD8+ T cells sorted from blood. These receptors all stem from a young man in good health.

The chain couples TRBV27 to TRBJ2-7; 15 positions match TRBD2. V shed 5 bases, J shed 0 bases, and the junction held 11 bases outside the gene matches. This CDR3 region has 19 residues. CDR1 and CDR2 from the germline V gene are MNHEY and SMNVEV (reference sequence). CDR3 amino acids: CASSPQPGTSGRPSYEQYF. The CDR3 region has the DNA TGTGCCAGCAGTCCCCAACCCGGGACTAGCGGGAGGCCCTCCTACGAGCAGTACTTC.

The CDR3 region is CASSLPGGRGRTGELFF. CDR3 nucleotide sequence: TGCGCCAGCAGCCTACCCGGGGGGAGGGGGAGGACCGGGGAGCTGTTTTTT. The gene calls are TRBV4-1 and TRBJ2-2; a weak D match, TRBD2 (7 bases). The CDR3 is made up of 17 amino acids. V was trimmed by 4 bases and J by 5 bases, leaving 20 bases between them. Per germline, CDR1 MGHRA and CDR2 YSYEKL.

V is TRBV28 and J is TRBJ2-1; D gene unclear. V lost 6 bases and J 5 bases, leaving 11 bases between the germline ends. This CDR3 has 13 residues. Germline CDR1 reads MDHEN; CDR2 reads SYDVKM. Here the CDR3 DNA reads TGTGCCAGCAGATTCCCCTCAGACAATGAGCAGTTCTTC. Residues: CASRFPSDNEQFF.

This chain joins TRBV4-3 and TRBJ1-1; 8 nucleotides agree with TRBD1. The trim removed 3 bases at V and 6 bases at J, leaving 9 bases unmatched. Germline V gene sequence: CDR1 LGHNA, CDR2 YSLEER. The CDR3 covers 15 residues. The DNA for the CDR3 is TGCGCCAGCAGCCAGGCGTACAGGGGGACGGCTGAAGCTTTCTTT. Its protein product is CASSQAYRGTAEAFF.

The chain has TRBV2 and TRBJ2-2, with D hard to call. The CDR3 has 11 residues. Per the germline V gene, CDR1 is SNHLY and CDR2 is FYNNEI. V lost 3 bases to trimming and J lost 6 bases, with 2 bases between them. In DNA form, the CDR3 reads TGTGCCAGCAGTGATTCCGGGGAGCTGTTTTTT. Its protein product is CASSDSGELFF.

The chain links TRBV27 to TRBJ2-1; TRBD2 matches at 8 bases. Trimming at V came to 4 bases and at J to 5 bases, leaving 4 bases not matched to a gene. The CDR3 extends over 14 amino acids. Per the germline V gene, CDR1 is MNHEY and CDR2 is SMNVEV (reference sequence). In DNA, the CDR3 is TGTGCCAGCAGTTATGCGGGAGGTGACAATGAGCAGTTCTTC. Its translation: CASSYAGGDNEQFF.

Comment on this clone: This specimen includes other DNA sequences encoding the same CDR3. The CDR3 DNA sequence: TGTGCCAGTAGTACACAGGGGAGCTCCTACAATGAGCAGTTCTTC. Its protein is CASSTQGSSYNEQFF. V is TRBV19 and J is TRBJ2-1; 7 nucleotides align to TRBD1. There are 15 residues in the CDR3. Germline lookup yields CDR1 LNHDA and CDR2 SQIVND (reference sequence). The trim removed 4 bases at V and 0 bases at J, leaving 3 bases unmatched.

CDR3 sequence: CSGTRGTEAFF. In DNA form, the CDR3 reads TGCAGCGGGACGCGGGGGACTGAAGCTTTCTTT. V is TRBV29-1 and J is TRBJ1-1; TRBD1 is a possible D gene (5 bases). Germline V gene data show CDR1 as SQVTM and CDR2 as ANQGSEA. V dropped 7 bases and J dropped 5 bases, with 11 bases sitting between them. The CDR3 extends over 11 amino acids.

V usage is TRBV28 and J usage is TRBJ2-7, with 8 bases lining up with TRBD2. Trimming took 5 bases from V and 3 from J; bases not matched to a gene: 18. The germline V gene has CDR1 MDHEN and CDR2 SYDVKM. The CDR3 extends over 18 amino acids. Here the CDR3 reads CASSPSILAENKGYEQYF. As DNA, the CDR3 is TGTGCCAGCAGTCCCTCGATACTAGCGGAAAATAAGGGCTACGAGCAGTACTTC.

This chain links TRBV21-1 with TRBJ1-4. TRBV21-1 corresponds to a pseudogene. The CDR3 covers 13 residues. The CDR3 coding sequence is TGTGCTGCGGCCGACGGCGTTAATGAAAAACTGTTTTTT. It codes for CAAADGVNEKLFF.

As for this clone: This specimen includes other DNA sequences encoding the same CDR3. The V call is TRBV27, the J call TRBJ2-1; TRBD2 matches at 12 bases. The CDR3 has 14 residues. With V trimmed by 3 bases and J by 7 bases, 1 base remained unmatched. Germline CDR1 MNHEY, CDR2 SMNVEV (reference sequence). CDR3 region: CASSFTSGGNEQFF. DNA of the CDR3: TGTGCCAGCAGTTTCACTAGCGGGGGGAATGAGCAGTTCTTC.

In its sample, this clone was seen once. CDR3 residues: CASSYSGVGTEAFF. CDR3 DNA: TGTGCCAGCAGCTACTCGGGAGTCGGCACTGAAGCTTTCTTT. The V and J genes are TRBV2 and TRBJ1-1; D uncertain. The CDR3 is 14 amino acids. Trimming took off 6 bases at V and 4 bases at J, with 15 bases between the two ends. Per the germline V gene, CDR1 is SNHLY and CDR2 is FYNNEI.

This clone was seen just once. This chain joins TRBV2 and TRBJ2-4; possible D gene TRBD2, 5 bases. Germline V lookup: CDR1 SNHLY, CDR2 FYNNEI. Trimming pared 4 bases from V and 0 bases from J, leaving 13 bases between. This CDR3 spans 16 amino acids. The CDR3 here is CASSADYLVAKNIQYF. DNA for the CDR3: TGTGCCAGCAGTGCCGACTACCTCGTAGCCAAAAACATTCAGTACTTC.

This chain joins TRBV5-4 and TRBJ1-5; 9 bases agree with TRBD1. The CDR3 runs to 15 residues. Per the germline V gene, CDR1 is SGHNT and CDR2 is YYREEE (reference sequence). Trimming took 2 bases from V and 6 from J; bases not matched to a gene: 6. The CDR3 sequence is CASSFTGGEGQPQHF. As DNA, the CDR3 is TGTGCCAGCAGCTTTACAGGGGGCGAAGGTCAGCCCCAGCATTTT.

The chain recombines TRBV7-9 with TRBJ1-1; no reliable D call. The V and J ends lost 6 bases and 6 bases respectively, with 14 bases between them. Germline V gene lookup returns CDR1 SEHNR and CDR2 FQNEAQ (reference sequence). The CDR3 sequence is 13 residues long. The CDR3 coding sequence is TGTGCCAGCAGTTCGGCGGCCTACGCTGAAGCTTTCTTT. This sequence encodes CASSSAAYAEAFF.

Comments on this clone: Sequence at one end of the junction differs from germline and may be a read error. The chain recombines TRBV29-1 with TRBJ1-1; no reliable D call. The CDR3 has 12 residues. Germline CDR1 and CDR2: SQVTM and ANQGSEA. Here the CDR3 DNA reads TGCAGCGTGGACGACGGGAACCCTGAAGCTTTCTTT. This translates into CSVDDGNPEAFF.

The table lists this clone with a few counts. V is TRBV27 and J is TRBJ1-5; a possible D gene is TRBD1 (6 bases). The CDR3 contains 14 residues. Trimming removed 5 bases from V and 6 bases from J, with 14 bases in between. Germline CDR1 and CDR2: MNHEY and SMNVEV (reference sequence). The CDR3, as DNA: TGTGCCAGCAGTAAACAGGGTTTGAGTCAGCCCCAGCATTTT. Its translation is CASSKQGLSQPQHF.

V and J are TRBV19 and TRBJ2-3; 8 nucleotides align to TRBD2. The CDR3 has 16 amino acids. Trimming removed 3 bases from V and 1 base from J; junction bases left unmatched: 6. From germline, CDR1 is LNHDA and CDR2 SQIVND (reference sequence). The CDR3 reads CASSILREGGTDTQYF. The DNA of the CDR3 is TGTGCCAGTAGTATTTTACGGGAGGGTGGCACAGATACGCAGTATTTT.

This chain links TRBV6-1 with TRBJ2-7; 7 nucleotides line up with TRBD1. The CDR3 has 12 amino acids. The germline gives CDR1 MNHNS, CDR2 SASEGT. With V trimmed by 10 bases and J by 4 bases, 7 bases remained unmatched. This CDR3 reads CATRGLRYEQYF. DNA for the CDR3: TGTGCCACAAGGGGGCTCCGATACGAGCAGTACTTC.

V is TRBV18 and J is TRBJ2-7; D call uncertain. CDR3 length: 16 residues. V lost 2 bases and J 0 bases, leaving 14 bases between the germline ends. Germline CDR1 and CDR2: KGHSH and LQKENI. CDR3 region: CASSPGSIYSSYEQYF. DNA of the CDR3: TGTGCCAGCTCACCAGGGTCCATCTATTCCTCCTACGAGCAGTACTTC.

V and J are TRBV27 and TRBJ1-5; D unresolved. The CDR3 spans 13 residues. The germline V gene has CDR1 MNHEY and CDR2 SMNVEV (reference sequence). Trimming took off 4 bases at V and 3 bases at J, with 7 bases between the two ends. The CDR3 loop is CASSWNINQPQHF. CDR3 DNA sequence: TGTGCCAGCAGTTGGAACATCAATCAGCCCCAGCATTTT.

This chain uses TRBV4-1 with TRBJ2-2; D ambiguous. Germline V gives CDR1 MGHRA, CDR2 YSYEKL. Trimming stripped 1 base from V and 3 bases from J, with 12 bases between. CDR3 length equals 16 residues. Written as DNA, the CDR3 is TGCGCCAGCAGCCAAGTAAATAGCTACTACACCGGGGAGCTGTTTTTT. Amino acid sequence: CASSQVNSYYTGELFF.

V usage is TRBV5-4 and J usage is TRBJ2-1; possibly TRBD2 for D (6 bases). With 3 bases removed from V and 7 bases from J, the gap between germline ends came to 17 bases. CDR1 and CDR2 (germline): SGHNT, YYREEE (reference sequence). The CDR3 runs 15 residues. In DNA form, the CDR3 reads TGTGCCAGCAGCTCCACGGGAGTAGGGCTGAATGAGCAGTTCTTC. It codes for CASSSTGVGLNEQFF.